This TCR beta chain was captured in a study of T cell changes during pregnancy in multiple sclerosis. The V gene end was trimmed by 8 bases and the J gene end by 0 bases; junction bases not matched to a gene: 1. Germline CDR1 and CDR2: LNHDA and SQIVND (reference sequence). The CDR3 runs to 13 residues. The assay was immunoSEQ multiplex PCR, and TCRdb's table has in-frame clones only and misses some. The sample has approximately 60,000 clones, over 80% seen once; the top ten hold about 2.5%. The specimen was peripheral blood, collected in the first trimester of pregnancy. The clonotype comes from a female donor with multiple sclerosis, enrolled in a pregnancy study. J is TRBJ1-1 and V is TRBV19; TRBD1 agrees at 9 bases. The DNA of the CDR3 is TGTGCCAGTGGGACAGGGTTGAACACTGAAGCTTTCTTT. It encodes CASGTGLNTEAFF.